This T cell receptor beta chain was profiled in a study of cytomegalovirus exposure and HLA in healthy donors. Germline assignment: CDR1 MDHEN and CDR2 SYDVKM. The CDR3 runs to 15 residues. V shed 3 bases and J shed 5 bases, with 14 bases lying between them. The primer mix had 60 Vbeta and 13 Jbeta primers. This table comes from immunoSEQ multiplex PCR, and its TCRdb copy is limited to in-frame clones, with some not included. The table has about 68,000 clones, roughly 77% seen once. Donors had nominal health at sampling but likely had unrecorded immune exposures. The gene calls are TRBV28 and TRBJ1-5; D might be TRBD1 (5 bases). What was sequenced was PBMCs. This clonotype originated in a human donor in good health. CDR3 in amino acids: CASSLMGGDHQPQHF. DNA for the CDR3: TGTGCCAGCAGTTTGATGGGGGGTGATCATCAGCCCCAGCATTTT.